The entry below describes one TCR beta chain. Germline V gene sequence: CDR1 SGHRS, CDR2 YFSETQ. Between the trimmed V and J ends, which lost 1 base and 4 bases, there was a span of 13 bases. The CDR3 is made up of 15 amino acids. Sequencing used immunoSEQ multiplex PCR; TCRdb keeps in-frame clones, though not all of them. The sample features around 140,000 clones, with under 2.5% in its top ten. The data were obtained in a study of T cell responses to AZD1222 COVID-19 vaccine. Sequencing was carried out using peripheral blood. This TCR came from an adult in good health. The chain uses TRBV5-1 and TRBJ2-3; D may be TRBD2 (5 bases). This chain's CDR3 is CASSLSPPLADTQYF. The DNA for the CDR3 is TGCGCCAGCAGCTTGAGTCCCCCACTAGCAGATACGCAGTATTTT. Complete variable domain (other parts from reference TRBV5-1 and TRBJ2-3): KAGVTQTPRYLIKTRGQQVTLSCSPISGHRSVSWYQQTPGQGLQFLFEYFSETQRNKGNFPGRFSGRQFSNSRSEMNVSTLELGDSALYLCASSLSPPLADTQYFGPGTRLTVL.